The following is a T cell receptor (beta chain) sequence with its context. One Seattle source followed patients from active infection through their disease course. The sample comes from a study of blood T cell repertoires in COVID-19. Method: immunoSEQ multiplex PCR; TCRdb's copy keeps in-frame clones and lacks some. The table records some 260,000 clones, approximately 88% of them present only once. The CDR3 sequence is 14 residues long. Unmatched junction bases numbered 6, after V lost 4 bases and J lost 5 bases. Per the germline V gene, CDR1 is SNHLY and CDR2 is FYNNEI. The sequence was obtained from a woman in her 70s with COVID-19, enrolled during active disease. The sequenced material came from peripheral blood. The chain has TRBV2 and TRBJ2-3; 7 positions agree with TRBD1. The CDR3: CASSGPGGQDTQYF. As DNA, the CDR3 is TGTGCCAGCAGTGGCCCAGGGGGTCAAGATACGCAGTATTTT.